The source of this T cell receptor (beta chain) is a study of blood T cells in healthy people across ages. Deletions cut 8 bases from V and 1 base from J, with 12 bases between. Germline V gene lookup returns CDR1 SQVTM and CDR2 ANQGSEA. The CDR3 runs 13 residues. Alongside a J-beta primer mix, a sample-barcoded 5' primer served in a second PCR lasting 7 to 11 cycles. MiXCR was run by TCRdb on the 5' RACE reads, yielding one entry per CDR3 protein. The sample has about 800,000 distinct CDR3 sequences, 35% to 50% seen once. This clonotype was obtained from an elderly man in good health. Specimen: blood. The chain carries TRBV29-1 and TRBJ2-1, with D tentatively TRBD2 (6 bases). The CDR3, as DNA: TGCAGCCCCGGGACTGAGTCCTACAATGAGCAGTTCTTC. Protein: CSPGTESYNEQFF.